One sample yielded the 21 T cell receptor beta chains listed below, sequenced in a study of post-analysis software for immune sequencing data. Findings and limits, study-wide: In patients, TRBV5-6, TRBV5-1 and TRBV20-1 belonged to roughly five TRBV segments found more frequently than in controls.

The antigens these receptors bind are not known. TCR beta cDNA libraries had unique molecular identifiers. One entry per CDR3 protein, called by TCRdb with MiXCR from the PCR reads. The table includes some 800,000 distinct CDR3 sequences, 35% to 55% detected once. What was sequenced was blood. All receptors derive from a girl aged 10 to 17 with multiple sclerosis.

The chain has TRBV7-9 and TRBJ2-4; a weak D match, TRBD1 (6 bases). The end of the DNA aligns better with TRBJ2-5, so the J call may be wrong. This CDR3 is built from 15 residues. Germline assignment: CDR1 SEHNR and CDR2 FQNEAQ (reference sequence). DNA of the CDR3: TGTGCCAGCAGCTTACCGGGGACACCGGGGGAGACCCAGTACTTC. It specifies CASSLPGTPGETQYF.

This clonotype was detected only a few times. V is TRBV15 and J is TRBJ2-1, with D perhaps TRBD2 (5 bases). V was cut by 3 bases and J by 13 bases, with 22 bases left in between. CDR1 is LNHNV, CDR2 YYDKDF, per germline (reference sequence). The CDR3 runs 15 residues. DNA of the CDR3: TGTGCCACCAGCAGCCCGCTAGGGCAGCGGACTTCTCAGTTCTTC. Its translation: CATSSPLGQRTSQFF.

This clonotype has just a few counts. The genes are TRBV4-3 and TRBJ2-7; 7 bases are shared with TRBD2. CDR1 and CDR2 from the germline V gene are LGHNA and YSLEER. This CDR3 spans 16 amino acids. V trimming: 0 bases; J trimming: 3 bases; junction bases outside the gene matches: 8. The CDR3, as DNA: TGCGCCAGCAGCCAAGATATGGGAGGGGCAGTCTACGAGCAGTACTTC. This sequence encodes CASSQDMGGAVYEQYF.

In regard to this clonotype: The junction and the germline gene differ at one end; a read error may be behind it. The chain couples TRBV7-2 to TRBJ2-3; D not resolved. Germline V lookup: CDR1 SGHTA, CDR2 FQGNSA. CDR3 length: 13 amino acids. The CDR3 bases are TGTGCCGGCAGCTTAAGGCTTCTAGATACGCAGTATTTT. Translated: CAGSLRLLDTQYF.

This rearrangement joins TRBV19 to TRBJ1-1; a weak D match, TRBD1 (5 bases). Trimming pared 6 bases from V and 0 bases from J, leaving 11 bases between. The V gene's germline CDR1 is LNHDA and CDR2 SQIVND (reference sequence). There are 14 residues in the CDR3. Written as DNA, the CDR3 is TGTGCCAGTAGCCGACAGATAATGAACACTGAAGCTTTCTTT. This codes for CASSRQIMNTEAFF.

This clonotype came up a few times. The rearrangement joins TRBV7-8 to TRBJ2-7; D not certain. The CDR3 covers 14 residues. V lost 1 base and J lost 4, with 11 bases in between. Germline V gives CDR1 SGHVS, CDR2 FQNEAQ. CDR3 sequence (DNA): TGTGCCAGCAGCTTAGTGGCAGGAAAATACGAGCAGTACTTC. Translating it yields CASSLVAGKYEQYF.

V gene TRBV2 combines with J gene TRBJ2-3; 12 bases are a match to TRBD2. The J segment lost 0 bases and the V segment lost 3 bases, leaving 10 bases of the junction unmatched. This CDR3 is 19 amino acids long. From germline, CDR1 is SNHLY and CDR2 FYNNEI. The CDR3: CASSDMGTSGPLSTDTQYF. The DNA for the CDR3 is TGTGCCAGCAGTGATATGGGGACTAGCGGGCCCCTAAGCACAGATACGCAGTATTTT.

The chain uses TRBV11-2 and TRBJ2-7; TRBD2 agrees at 10 bases. From germline, CDR1 is SGHAT and CDR2 FQNNGV. Unmatched junction bases numbered 7, after V lost 5 bases and J lost 6 bases. This CDR3 has 14 residues. CDR3 DNA: TGTGCCAGCAGCGGACTAGCGGTAACGGGCGAGCAGTACTTC. As protein: CASSGLAVTGEQYF.

The chain recombines TRBV20-1 with TRBJ2-5; TRBD2 is a possible D gene (6 bases). CDR1 is DFQATT, CDR2 SNEGSKA, per germline (reference sequence). V lost 3 bases and J lost 4, with 15 bases in between. This CDR3 contains 14 residues. The CDR3 loop is CSASASERGETQYF. CDR3 in DNA: TGCAGTGCTAGTGCTAGCGAGAGGGGAGAGACCCAGTACTTC.

The V and J genes are TRBV6-6 and TRBJ2-5; 9 nucleotides align to TRBD2. Germline CDR1 is MNHNY and CDR2 is SVGAGI (reference sequence). The CDR3 covers 14 residues. V lost 6 bases, J lost 11 bases, and 13 bases stayed unmatched. This CDR3 reads CASRIAGVKPEQYF. The CDR3 region has the DNA TGTGCCAGCAGGATAGCGGGAGTCAAACCGGAGCAGTACTTC.

The chain joins TRBV7-9 to TRBJ1-4, with D unclear. Germline CDR1 reads SEHNR; CDR2 reads FQNEAQ (reference sequence). The CDR3 spans 14 residues. V was cut by 4 bases and J by 1 base, with 7 bases left in between. The CDR3 loop reads CASSSGVTNEKLFF. For the CDR3, the DNA is TGTGCCAGCAGCTCCGGCGTAACTAATGAAAAACTGTTTTTT.

This clonotype has only one observation. The rearrangement joins TRBV7-2 to TRBJ1-4; 9 bases match TRBD1. The germline V gene encodes CDR1 SGHTA and CDR2 FQGNSA. There are 15 residues in the CDR3. Trimming at V came to 5 bases and at J to 7 bases, leaving 8 bases not matched to a gene. The CDR3 loop reads CASSTQTGGSEKLFF. CDR3 bases: TGTGCCAGCAGCACTCAGACAGGGGGGAGTGAAAAACTGTTTTTT.

The gene calls are TRBV27 and TRBJ2-3; D gene ambiguous. The CDR3 extends over 15 amino acids. From germline, CDR1 is MNHEY and CDR2 SMNVEV (reference sequence). V lost 5 bases to trimming and J lost 2 bases, with 14 bases between them. CDR3 protein: CASSRTGLPTDTQYF. CDR3 nucleotide sequence: TGTGCCAGCAGTCGGACGGGTTTACCCACAGATACGCAGTATTTT.

The gene calls are TRBV6-1 and TRBJ1-1, with 8 nucleotides matching TRBD1. In germline, CDR1 is MNHNS, CDR2 SASEGT. Germline trimming cut 8 bases from V and 7 bases from J; bases unmatched to any gene: 15. The CDR3 runs to 15 residues. CDR3 protein: CASPRTGRSWNEAFF. CDR3 DNA: TGTGCCAGCCCCAGGACAGGGAGATCGTGGAATGAAGCTTTCTTT.

The V gene is TRBV20-1, the J gene TRBJ2-7, with a weak D call TRBD2 (6 bases). This CDR3 region has 14 residues. Germline V gene sequence: CDR1 DFQATT, CDR2 SNEGSKA (reference sequence). The V end lost 3 bases, the J end lost 3 bases, and 15 bases lay between the germline ends. The CDR3 DNA is TGCAGTGCTAGGTTAACCGGGACTGGCTACGAGCAGTACTTC. Protein product: CSARLTGTGYEQYF.

V and J are TRBV20-1 and TRBJ2-7, with 7 bases fitting TRBD2. The CDR3 covers 12 residues. The V segment lost 6 bases and the J segment 3 bases; nucleotides outside the gene matches: 5. The germline V gene has CDR1 DFQATT and CDR2 SNEGSKA (reference sequence). The CDR3 is CSAREIDYEQYF. The CDR3 DNA is TGCAGTGCGCGGGAGATCGACTACGAGCAGTACTTC.

The V call is TRBV4-1, the J call TRBJ2-4, with unresolved D. The assigned J gene may be wrong: the sequence end matches TRBJ2-5 better. CDR1 is MGHRA and CDR2 is YSYEKL in the germline V gene. CDR3 length equals 14 residues. Written as DNA, the CDR3 is TGCGCCAGCAGCCAAGCGGACGAGTGGGAGACCCAGTACTTC. Amino acid sequence: CASSQADEWETQYF.

The sample holds a few counts of this clonotype. The rearrangement joins TRBV9 to TRBJ2-1, with 11 bases that match TRBD2. CDR1 and CDR2 from the germline V gene are SGDLS and YYNGEE. Trimming cost V 0 bases and J 7 bases; bases outside gene matches: 6. The CDR3 length is 16 residues. The DNA of the CDR3 is TGTGCCAGCAGCGTAGGGCTAGCGGGAGGTGAAAATGAGCAGTTCTTC. This codes for CASSVGLAGGENEQFF.

This clonotype has ten or more counts. V is TRBV20-1 and J is TRBJ2-7, with 8 bases that match TRBD2. The CDR3 is 15 residues long. Germline V gene data show CDR1 as DFQATT and CDR2 as SNEGSKA (reference sequence). The V and J ends lost 5 bases and 3 bases, in that order; junction bases with no gene match: 12. The CDR3 coding sequence is TGCAGTGCTCCCTCCTACGGACTAGCCAACTACGAGCAGTACTTC. Translation gives CSAPSYGLANYEQYF.

This chain links TRBV4-3 with TRBJ1-2, with D hard to call. CDR3 length: 14 residues. CDR1 and CDR2 (germline): LGHNA, YSLEER. V lost 1 base to trimming and J lost 3 bases, with 9 bases between them. CDR3: CASSQAVTDYGYTF. The CDR3 DNA sequence: TGCGCCAGCAGCCAAGCTGTCACCGACTATGGCTACACCTTC.

This chain connects TRBV20-1 to TRBJ1-2, with 8 nucleotides matching TRBD1. The J segment lost 1 base and the V segment lost 5 bases, leaving 3 bases of the junction unmatched. In germline, CDR1 is DFQATT, CDR2 SNEGSKA (reference sequence). The CDR3 length is 13 residues. CDR3 in amino acids: CSARTGYNYGYTF. The CDR3 coding sequence is TGCAGTGCTCGGACAGGGTATAACTATGGCTACACCTTC.